This T cell receptor (beta chain) was sequenced during a study of CD8 T cells in ankylosing spondylitis. Study-level results: CD8+ by phenotype, disease-linked clones were relatively rare in peripheral blood. Matched ankylosing spondylitis synovial fluid reportedly showed significant enrichment of disease-linked clones. It appeared that ankylosing spondylitis blood was characterized by a TCR beta motif of fewer than 10 highly homologous variants.

CDR3 length equals 16 residues. The V gene end was trimmed by 6 bases and the J gene end by 2 bases; junction bases not matched to a gene: 7. Germline V gives CDR1 MNHEY, CDR2 SVGEGT. About this clonotype: The antigen is unknown.

One entry per CDR3 protein, called by TCRdb with MiXCR from the 5' RACE reads. The sample consists of more than 600,000 distinct CDR3 sequences, roughly 19% of them appearing once. The origin of this receptor is a male donor with ankylosing spondylitis. The chain links TRBV6-2 or TRBV6-3 to TRBJ2-1; TRBD2 aligns across 10 bases. The source material was blood, either unsorted or a sorted T cell fraction (not recorded which). The CDR3 reads CASRNYSGGAYNEQFF. Here the CDR3 DNA reads TGTGCCAGCAGAAACTACAGCGGGGGGGCCTACAATGAGCAGTTCTTC.